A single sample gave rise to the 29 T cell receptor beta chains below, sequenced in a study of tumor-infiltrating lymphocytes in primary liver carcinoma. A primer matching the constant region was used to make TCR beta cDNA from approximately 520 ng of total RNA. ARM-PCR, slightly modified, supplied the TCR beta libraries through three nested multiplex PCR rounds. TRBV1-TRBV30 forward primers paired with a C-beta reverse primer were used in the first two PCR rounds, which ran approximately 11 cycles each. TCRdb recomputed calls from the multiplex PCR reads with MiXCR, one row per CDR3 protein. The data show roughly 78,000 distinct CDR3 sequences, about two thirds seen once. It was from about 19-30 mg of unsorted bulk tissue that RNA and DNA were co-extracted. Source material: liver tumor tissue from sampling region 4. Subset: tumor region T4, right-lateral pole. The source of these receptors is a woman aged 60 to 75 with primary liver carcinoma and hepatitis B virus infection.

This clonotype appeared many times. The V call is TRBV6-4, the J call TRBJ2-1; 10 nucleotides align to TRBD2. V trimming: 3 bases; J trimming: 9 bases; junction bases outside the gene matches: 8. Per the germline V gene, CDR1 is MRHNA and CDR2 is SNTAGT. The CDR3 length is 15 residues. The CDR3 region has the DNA TGTGCCAGCAGTGAGGGCAGCGGGAGGGCCAGTGAGCAGTTCTTC. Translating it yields CASSEGSGRASEQFF.

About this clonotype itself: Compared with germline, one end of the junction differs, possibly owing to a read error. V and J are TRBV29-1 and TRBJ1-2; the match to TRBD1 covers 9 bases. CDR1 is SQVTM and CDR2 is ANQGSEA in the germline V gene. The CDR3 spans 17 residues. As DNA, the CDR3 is TGCGGCGTTGAAGTCGCGGAGCAAACAGGGGGCGGCTATGGCTACACCTTC. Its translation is CGVEVAEQTGGGYGYTF.

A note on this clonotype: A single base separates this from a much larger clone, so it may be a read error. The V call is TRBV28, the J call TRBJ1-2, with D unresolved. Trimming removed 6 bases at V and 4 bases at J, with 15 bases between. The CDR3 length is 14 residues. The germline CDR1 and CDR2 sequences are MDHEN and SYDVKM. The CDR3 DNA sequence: TGTGCCAGCAGGCAGCTTCCGCAACTCTATGGCTACACCTTC. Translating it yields CASRQLPQLYGYTF.

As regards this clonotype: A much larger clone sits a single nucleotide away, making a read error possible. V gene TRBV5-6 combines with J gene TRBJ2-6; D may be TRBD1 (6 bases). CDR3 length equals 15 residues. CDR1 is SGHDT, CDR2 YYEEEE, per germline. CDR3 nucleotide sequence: TGTGTCAGCAGCTTGGGGGCATCCGGGGCCAACGTCCTGACTTTC. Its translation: CVSSLGASGANVLTF. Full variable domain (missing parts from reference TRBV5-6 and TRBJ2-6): DAGVTQSPTHLIKTRGQQVTLRCSPKSGHDTVSWYQQALGQGPQFIFQYYEEEERQRGNFPDRFSGHQFPNYSSELNVNALLLGDSALYLCVSSLGASGANVLTFGAGSRLTVL.

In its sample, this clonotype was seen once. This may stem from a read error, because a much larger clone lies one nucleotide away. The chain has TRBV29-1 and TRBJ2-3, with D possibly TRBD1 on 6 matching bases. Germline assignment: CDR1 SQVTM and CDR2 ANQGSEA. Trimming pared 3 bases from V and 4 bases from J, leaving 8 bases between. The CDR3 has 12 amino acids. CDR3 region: CSVDGGADTQYF. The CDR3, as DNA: TGCAGCGTTGATGGGGGCGCAGATACGCAGTATTTT.

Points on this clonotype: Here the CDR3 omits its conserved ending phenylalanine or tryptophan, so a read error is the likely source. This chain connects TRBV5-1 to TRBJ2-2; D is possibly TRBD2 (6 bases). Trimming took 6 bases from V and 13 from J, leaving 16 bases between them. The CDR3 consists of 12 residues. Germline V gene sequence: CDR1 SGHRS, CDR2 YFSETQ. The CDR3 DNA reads TGCGCCAGCACCGGGAACACCGGGAGGCTGTTTCTT. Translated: CASTGNTGRLFL.

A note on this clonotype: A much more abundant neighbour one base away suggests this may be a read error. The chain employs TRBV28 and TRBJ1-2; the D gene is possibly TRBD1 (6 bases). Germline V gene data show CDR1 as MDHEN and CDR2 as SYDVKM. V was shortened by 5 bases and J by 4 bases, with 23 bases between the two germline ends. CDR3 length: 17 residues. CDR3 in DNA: TGTGCCAGCAGTCCCTCTCCACGGGGGGCCCTCCTCTATGGCTACACCTTC. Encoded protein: CASSPSPRGALLYGYTF.

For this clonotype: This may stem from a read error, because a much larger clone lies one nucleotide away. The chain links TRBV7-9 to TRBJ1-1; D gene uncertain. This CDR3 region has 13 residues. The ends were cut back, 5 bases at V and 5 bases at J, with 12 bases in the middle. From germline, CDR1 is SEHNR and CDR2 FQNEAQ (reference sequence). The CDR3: CASSATEVTEAFF. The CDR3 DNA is TGTGCCAGCAGCGCAACAGAGGTAACTGAAGCTTTCTTT.

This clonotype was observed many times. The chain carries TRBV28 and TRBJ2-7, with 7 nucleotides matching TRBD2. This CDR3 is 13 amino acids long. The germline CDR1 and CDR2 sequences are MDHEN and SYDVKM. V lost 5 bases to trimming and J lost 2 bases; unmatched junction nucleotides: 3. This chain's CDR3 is CASSSGIPYEQYF. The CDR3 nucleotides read TGTGCCAGCAGTAGCGGGATCCCCTACGAGCAGTACTTC. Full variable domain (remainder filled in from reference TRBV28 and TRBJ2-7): DVKVTQSSRYLVKRTGEKVFLECVQDMDHENMFWYRQDPGLGLRLIYFSYDVKMKEKGDIPEGYSVSREKKERFSLILESASTNQTSMYLCASSSGIPYEQYFGPGTRLTVT.

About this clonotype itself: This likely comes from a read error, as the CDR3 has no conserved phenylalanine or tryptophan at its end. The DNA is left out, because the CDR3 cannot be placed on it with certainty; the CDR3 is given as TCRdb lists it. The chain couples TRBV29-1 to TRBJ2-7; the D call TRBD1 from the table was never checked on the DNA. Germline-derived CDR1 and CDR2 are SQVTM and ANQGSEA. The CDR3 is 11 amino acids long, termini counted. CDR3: CSVVGGGEQYL.

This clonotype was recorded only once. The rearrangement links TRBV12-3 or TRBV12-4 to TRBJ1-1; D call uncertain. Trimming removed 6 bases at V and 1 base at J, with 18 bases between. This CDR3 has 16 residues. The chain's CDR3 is CASSRRIGPSNTEAFF. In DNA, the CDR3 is TGTGCCAGCAGCCGACGGATTGGCCCTTCGAACACTGAAGCTTTCTTT.

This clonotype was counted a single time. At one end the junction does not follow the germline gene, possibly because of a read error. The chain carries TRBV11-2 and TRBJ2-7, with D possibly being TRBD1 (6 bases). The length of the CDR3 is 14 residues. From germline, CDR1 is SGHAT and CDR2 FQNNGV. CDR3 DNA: TGTTCCAGCAGCTCCCCTTCAGGGGCTGGCGAGCAGTACTTC. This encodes CSSSSPSGAGEQYF.

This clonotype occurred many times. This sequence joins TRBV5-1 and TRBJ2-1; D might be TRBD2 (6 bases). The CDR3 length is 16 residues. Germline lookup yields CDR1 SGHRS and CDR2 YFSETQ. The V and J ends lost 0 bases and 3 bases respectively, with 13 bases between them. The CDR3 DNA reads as TGCGCCAGCAGCTTGGTTGGGGACTGGAACTACAATGAGCAGTTCTTC. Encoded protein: CASSLVGDWNYNEQFF.

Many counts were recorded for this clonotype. CDR3 sequence reads: CASSDSTGGYNEQFF. The CDR3 nucleotides are TGTGCCAGCAGTGACTCGACAGGGGGTTACAATGAGCAGTTCTTC. The rearrangement uses TRBV6-4 and TRBJ2-1; 9 bases map to TRBD1. The trim removed 0 bases at V and 4 bases at J, leaving 1 base unmatched. The CDR3 loop spans 15 amino acids. Per the germline V gene, CDR1 is MRHNA and CDR2 is SNTAGT.

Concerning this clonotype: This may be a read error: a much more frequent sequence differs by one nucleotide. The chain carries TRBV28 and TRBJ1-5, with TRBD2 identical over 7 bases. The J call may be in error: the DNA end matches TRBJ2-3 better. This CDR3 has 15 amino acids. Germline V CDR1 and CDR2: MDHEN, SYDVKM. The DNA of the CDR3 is TGTGCCAGCAGTTTATCGGGGGGTGAGAGTCAGCCCCAGTATTTT. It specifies CASSLSGGESQPQYF.

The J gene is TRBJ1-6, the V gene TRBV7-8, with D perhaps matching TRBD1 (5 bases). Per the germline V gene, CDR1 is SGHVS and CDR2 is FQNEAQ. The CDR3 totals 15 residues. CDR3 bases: TGTGTCAGTAGCGTTAGGCAGGGTCCGAGCTCACCCCTCCACTTT. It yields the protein CVSSVRQGPSSPLHF.

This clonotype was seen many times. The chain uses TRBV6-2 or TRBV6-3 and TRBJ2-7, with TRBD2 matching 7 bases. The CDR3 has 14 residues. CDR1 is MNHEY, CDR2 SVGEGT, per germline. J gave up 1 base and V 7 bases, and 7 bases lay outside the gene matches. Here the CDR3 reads CASNHREVSYEQYF. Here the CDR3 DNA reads TGTGCCAGCAATCACCGGGAGGTGTCCTACGAGCAGTACTTC.

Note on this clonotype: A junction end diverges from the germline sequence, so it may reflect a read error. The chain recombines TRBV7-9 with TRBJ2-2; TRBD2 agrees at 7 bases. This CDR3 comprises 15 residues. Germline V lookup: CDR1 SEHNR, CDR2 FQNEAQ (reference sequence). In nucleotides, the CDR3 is TGTGTCAGCAGCGCCTCGGCTAGCGGAGGCGGGGAGCTGTTTTTT. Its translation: CVSSASASGGGELFF. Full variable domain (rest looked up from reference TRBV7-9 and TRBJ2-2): DTGVSQNPRHKITKRGQNVTFRCDPISEHNRLYWYRQTLGQGPEFLTYFQNEAQLEKSRLLSDRFSAERPKGSFSTLEIQRTEQGDSAMYLCVSSASASGGGELFFGEGSRLTVL.

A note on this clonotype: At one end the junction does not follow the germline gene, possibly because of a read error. The CDR3 nucleotides read TGCGCCAGCAGTCAAGATCGGAGCAGGGGGGCAGGGGAGCTGATTTTT. Amino acids: CASSQDRSRGAGELIF. V and J are TRBV4-1 and TRBJ2-2; D might be TRBD1 (7 bases). Looked up from germline, CDR1 is MGHRA and CDR2 is YSYEKL. The CDR3 is made up of 16 amino acids.

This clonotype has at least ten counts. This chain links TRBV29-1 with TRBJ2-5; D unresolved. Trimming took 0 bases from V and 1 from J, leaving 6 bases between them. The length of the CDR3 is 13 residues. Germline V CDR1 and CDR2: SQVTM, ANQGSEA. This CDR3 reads CSVEDPTQETQYF. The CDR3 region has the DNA TGCAGCGTTGAAGACCCCACCCAAGAGACCCAGTACTTC.

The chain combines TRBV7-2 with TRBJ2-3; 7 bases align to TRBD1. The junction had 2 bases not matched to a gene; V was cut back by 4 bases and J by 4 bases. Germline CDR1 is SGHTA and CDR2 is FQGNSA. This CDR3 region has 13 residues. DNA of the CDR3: TGTGCCAGCAGCTCTCAGGGGGCAGATACGCAGTATTTT. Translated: CASSSQGADTQYF.

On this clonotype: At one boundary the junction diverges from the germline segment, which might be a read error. CDR3 bases: TGTGCCAGCGGCCCCGGGATAGCGGGCGATTACAGTGAGCAGTTCTTC. Protein sequence: CASGPGIAGDYSEQFF. This chain uses TRBV11-2 with TRBJ2-1; 7 bases agree with TRBD2. Germline loops: CDR1 SGHAT, CDR2 FQNNGV. This CDR3 has 16 amino acids.

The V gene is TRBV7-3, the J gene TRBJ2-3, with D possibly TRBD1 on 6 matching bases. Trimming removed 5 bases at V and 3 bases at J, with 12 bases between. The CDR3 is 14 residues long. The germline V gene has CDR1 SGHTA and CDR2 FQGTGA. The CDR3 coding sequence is TGTGCCAGCAGCCCAGGGGTTTTGACAGATACGCAGTATTTT. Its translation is CASSPGVLTDTQYF. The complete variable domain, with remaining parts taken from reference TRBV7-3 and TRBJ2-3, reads GAGVSQTPSNKVTEKGKYVELRCDPISGHTALYWYRQSLGQGPEFLIYFQGTGAADDSGLPNDRFFAVRPEGSVSTLKIQRTERGDSAVYLCASSPGVLTDTQYFGPGTRLTVL.

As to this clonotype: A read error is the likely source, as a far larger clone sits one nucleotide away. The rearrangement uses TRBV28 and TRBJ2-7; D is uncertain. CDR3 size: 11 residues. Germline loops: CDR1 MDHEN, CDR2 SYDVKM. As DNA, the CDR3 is TGTGCCAGCAGTTCGCTGTACGAGCAGCACTTC. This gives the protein CASSSLYEQHF.

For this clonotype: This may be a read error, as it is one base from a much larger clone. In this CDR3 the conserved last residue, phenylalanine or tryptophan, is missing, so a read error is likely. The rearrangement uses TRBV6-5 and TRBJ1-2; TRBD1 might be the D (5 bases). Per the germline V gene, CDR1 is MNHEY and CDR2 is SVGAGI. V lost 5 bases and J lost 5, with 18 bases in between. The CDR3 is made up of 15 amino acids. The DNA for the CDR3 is TGTGCCAGCAGTAAGTCCCAAGCAGGGATTTATGGCTACACCTTA. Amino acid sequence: CASSKSQAGIYGYTL.

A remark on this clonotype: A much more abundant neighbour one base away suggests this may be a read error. The CDR3 is CASSHTSPETQYF. The DNA for the CDR3 is TGTGCCAGCAGCCATACTAGCCCGGAGACCCAGTACTTC. This chain links TRBV7-9 with TRBJ2-5; weak D call: TRBD2 (6 bases). V was cut by 5 bases and J by 5 bases, with 12 bases left in between. This CDR3 region has 13 residues. CDR1 and CDR2 (germline): SEHNR, FQNEAQ (reference sequence).

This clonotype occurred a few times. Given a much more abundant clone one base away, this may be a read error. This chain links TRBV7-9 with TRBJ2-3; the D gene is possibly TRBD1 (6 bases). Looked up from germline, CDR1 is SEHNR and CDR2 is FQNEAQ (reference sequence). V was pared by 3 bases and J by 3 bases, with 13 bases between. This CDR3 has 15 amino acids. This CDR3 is CASSFVQGGTDTQYF. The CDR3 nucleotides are TGTGCCAGCAGCTTTGTACAGGGTGGAACAGATACGCAGTATTTT.

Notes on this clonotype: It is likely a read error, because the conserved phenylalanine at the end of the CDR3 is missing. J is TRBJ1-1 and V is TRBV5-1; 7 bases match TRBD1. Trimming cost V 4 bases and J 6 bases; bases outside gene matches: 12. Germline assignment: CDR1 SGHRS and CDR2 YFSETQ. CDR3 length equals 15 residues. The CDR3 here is CASSMGTAPGAEAFL. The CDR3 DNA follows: TGCGCCAGCAGCATGGGGACAGCCCCCGGAGCTGAAGCTTTCCTT.

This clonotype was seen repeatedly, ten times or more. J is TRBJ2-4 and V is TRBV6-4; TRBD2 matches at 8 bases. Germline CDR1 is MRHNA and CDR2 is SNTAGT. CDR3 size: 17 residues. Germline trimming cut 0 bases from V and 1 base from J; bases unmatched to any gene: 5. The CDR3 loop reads CASSDSRGGRAKNIQYF. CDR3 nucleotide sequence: TGTGCCAGCAGTGACTCGAGAGGCGGGAGGGCCAAAAACATTCAGTACTTC.